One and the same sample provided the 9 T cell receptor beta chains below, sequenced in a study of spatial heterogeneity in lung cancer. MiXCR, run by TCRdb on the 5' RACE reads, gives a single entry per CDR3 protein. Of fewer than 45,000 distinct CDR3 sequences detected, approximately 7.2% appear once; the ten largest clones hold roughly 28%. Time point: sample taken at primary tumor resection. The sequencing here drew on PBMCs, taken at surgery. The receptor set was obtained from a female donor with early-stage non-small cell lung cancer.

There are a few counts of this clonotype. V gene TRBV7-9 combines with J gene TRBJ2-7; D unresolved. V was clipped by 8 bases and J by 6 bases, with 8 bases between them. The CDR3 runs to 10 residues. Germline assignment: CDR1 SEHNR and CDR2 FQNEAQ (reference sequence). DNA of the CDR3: TGTGCCAGCTCACGGAGCGAGCAGTACTTC. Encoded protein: CASSRSEQYF.

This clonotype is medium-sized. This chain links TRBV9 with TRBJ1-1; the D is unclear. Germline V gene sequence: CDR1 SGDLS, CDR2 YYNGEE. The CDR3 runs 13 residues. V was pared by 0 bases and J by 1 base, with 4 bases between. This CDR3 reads CASSVGPNTEAFF. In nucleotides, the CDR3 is TGTGCCAGCAGCGTAGGCCCGAACACTGAAGCTTTCTTT.

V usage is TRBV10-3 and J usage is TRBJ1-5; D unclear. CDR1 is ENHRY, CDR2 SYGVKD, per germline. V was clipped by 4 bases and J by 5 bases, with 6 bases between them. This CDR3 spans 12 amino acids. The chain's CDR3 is CAISAPDQPQHF. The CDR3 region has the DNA TGTGCCATCAGTGCCCCGGATCAGCCCCAGCATTTT.

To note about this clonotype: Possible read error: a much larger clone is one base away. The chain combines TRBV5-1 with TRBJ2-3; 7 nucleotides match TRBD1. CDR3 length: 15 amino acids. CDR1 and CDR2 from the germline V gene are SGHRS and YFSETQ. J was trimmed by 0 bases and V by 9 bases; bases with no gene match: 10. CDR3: CANALGQPSTDTQYF. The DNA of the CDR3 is TGCGCCAACGCATTGGGACAGCCAAGCACAGATACGCAGTATTTT.

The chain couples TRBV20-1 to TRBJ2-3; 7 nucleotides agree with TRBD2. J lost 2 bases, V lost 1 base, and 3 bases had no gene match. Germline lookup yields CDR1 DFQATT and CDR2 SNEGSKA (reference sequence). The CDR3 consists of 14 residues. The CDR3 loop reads CSARAQRDTDTQYF. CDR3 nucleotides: TGCAGTGCTAGAGCCCAGCGGGACACAGATACGCAGTATTTT.

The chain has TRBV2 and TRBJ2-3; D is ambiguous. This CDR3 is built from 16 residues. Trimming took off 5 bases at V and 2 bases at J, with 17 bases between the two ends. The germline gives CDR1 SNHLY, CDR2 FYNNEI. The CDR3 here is CASSSELTPPTDTQYF. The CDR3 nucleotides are TGTGCCAGCAGTTCGGAGCTAACGCCTCCCACAGATACGCAGTATTTT. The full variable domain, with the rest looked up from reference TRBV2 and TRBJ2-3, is EPEVTQTPSHQVTQMGQEVILRCVPISNHLYFYWYRQILGQKVEFLVSFYNNEISEKSEIFDDQFSVERPDGSNFTLKIRSTKLEDSAMYFCASSSELTPPTDTQYFGPGTRLTVL.

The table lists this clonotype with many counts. CDR3: CSAKGQGGESPLHF. The CDR3 DNA reads as TGCAGTGCCAAGGGACAGGGAGGGGAATCACCCCTCCACTTT. V and J are TRBV20-1 and TRBJ1-6; 9 nucleotides agree with TRBD1. The V and J ends lost 6 bases and 10 bases, in that order; junction bases with no gene match: 10. Germline lookup yields CDR1 DFQATT and CDR2 SNEGSKA (reference sequence). The CDR3 spans 14 residues.

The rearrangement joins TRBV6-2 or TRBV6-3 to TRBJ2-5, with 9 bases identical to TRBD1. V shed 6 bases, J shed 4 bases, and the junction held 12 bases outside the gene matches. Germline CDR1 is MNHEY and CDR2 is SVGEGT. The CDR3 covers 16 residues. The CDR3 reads CASSHPPGTGLETQYF. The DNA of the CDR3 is TGTGCCAGCAGCCACCCCCCGGGGACAGGGTTAGAGACCCAGTACTTC.

The CDR3 reads CSARVPGLNTEAFF. The CDR3 region has the DNA TGCAGTGCTAGAGTTCCAGGGTTGAACACTGAAGCTTTCTTT. The chain uses TRBV20-1 and TRBJ1-1; weak D call: TRBD1 (5 bases). V lost 1 base to trimming and J lost 0 bases, with 9 bases between them. The CDR3 has 14 residues. Germline loops: CDR1 DFQATT, CDR2 SNEGSKA (reference sequence).